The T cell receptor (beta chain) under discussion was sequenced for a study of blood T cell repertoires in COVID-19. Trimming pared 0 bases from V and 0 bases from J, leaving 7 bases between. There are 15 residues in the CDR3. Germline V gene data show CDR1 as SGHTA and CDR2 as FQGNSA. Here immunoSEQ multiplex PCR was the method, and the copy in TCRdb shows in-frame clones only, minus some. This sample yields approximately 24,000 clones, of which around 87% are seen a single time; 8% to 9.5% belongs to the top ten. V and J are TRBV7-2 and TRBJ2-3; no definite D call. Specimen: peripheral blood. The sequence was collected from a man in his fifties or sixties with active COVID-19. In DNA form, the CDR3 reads TGTGCCAGCAGCTTAGCGTTTTCTAGCACAGATACGCAGTATTTT. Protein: CASSLAFSSTDTQYF.